A selection of T cell receptor beta chains follows, all from one sample in a study of CD8+ T cells in alopecia areata. The table came from immunoSEQ multiplex PCR; TCRdb's copy has only in-frame clones and leaves some out. The table records fewer than 250,000 clones, about three fifths of them present only once. Sequencing was performed on CD4+ T cells sorted from blood, taken at week 24, from a patient treated with tofacitinib. These receptors were taken from a human donor with alopecia areata. Each CDR3 is given with its conserved first and last residue. Each record gives: J gene, D gene, clone size, V gene, CDR3 protein, CDR3 DNA. The D gene is left open where the match is weak. For some rows the clone size is stated as once, few or many, or as a class when expanded; others skip it.

>TRBJ1-1|-|few|TRBV5-1
CASSLNRNTEAFF
TGCGCCAGCAGCTTGAACAGGAACACTGAAGCTTTCTTT
>TRBJ1-2|-|once|TRBV4-3
CASSRMAQLENYGYTF
TGCGCCAGCAGCCGAATGGCCCAGCTGGAGAACTATGGCTACACCTTC
>TRBJ2-5|-|-|TRBV23-1
CASSQYGEVGETQYF
TGCGCCAGCAGTCAATACGGGGAAGTCGGAGAGACCCAGTACTTC
>TRBJ1-2|-|-|TRBV15
CATSREDRGVGGYTF
TGTGCCACCAGCAGAGAGGATCGGGGAGTCGGCGGCTACACCTTC
>TRBJ2-5|TRBD1|-|TRBV12-5
CASGLGTGVQETQYF
TGTGCTAGTGGTTTGGGAACAGGGGTCCAAGAGACCCAGTACTTC
>TRBJ2-7|TRBD1|once|TRBV5-1
CASSLAGGQGDEQYF
TGCGCCAGCAGCTTGGCCGGGGGACAGGGAGACGAGCAGTACTTC
>TRBJ1-2|TRBD1|-|TRBV29-1
CSVDPDRAGGYTF
TGCAGCGTTGACCCGGACAGGGCAGGTGGCTACACCTTC
>TRBJ2-3|TRBD2|few|TRBV27
CVCRGGGTDTQYF
TGTGTATGCCGGGGGGGAGGCACAGATACGCAGTATTTT
>TRBJ2-1|-|-|TRBV4-1
CASSQIARADEQFF
TGCGCCAGCAGCCAGATTGCGAGGGCGGATGAGCAGTTCTTC
>TRBJ2-7|-|many|TRBV13
CASSLSPEANYEQYF
TGTGCCAGCAGCTTAAGTCCAGAGGCGAACTACGAGCAGTACTTC
>TRBJ1-2|-|once|TRBV29-1
CIGGDRQYGYTF
TGCATCGGGGGTGACCGTCAGTATGGCTACACCTTC
>TRBJ2-7|-|-|TRBV27
CASSGVGTYEQYF
TGTGCCAGCAGTGGAGTTGGTACCTACGAGCAGTACTTC
>TRBJ1-5|-|-|TRBV9
CASSVGGRGPQHF
TGTGCCAGCAGCGTAGGGGGGCGGGGACCCCAGCATTTT
>TRBJ2-7|-|-|TRBV29-1
CSVERTGSYEQYF
TGCAGCGTTGAAAGGACGGGTTCCTACGAGCAGTACTTC
>TRBJ2-3|TRBD2|-|TRBV7-9
CASSAGLAALTSTDTQYF
TGTGCCAGCAGTGCCGGACTAGCGGCGCTCACTAGCACAGATACGCAGTATTTT
>TRBJ2-3|-|few|TRBV29-1
CSATSPSTDTQYF
TGCAGCGCAACTAGCCCAAGCACAGATACGCAGTATTTT
>TRBJ1-6|-|-|TRBV30
CAWSEPNSPLHF
TGTGCCTGGAGTGAACCTAATTCACCCCTCCACTTT
>TRBJ1-6|TRBD1|-|TRBV25-1
CASSDPSETGGNSPLHF
TGTGCCAGCAGTGACCCCTCCGAGACAGGGGGAAATTCACCCCTCCACTTT
>TRBJ2-6|-|-|TRBV6-5
CATGRVSGANVLTF
TGTGCCACGGGACGGGTCTCTGGGGCCAACGTCCTGACTTTC
>TRBJ1-5|-|-|TRBV19
CASSIGRNQPQHF
TGTGCCAGTAGTATCGGCCGCAATCAGCCCCAGCATTTT
>TRBJ2-7|-|-|TRBV10-3
CAISERVAYEQYF
TGTGCCATCAGTGAGAGGGTTGCCTACGAGCAGTACTTC
>TRBJ1-5|-|few|TRBV2
CASSDTGYQPQHF
TGTGCCAGCAGTGACACAGGGTATCAGCCCCAGCATTTT
>TRBJ2-7|-|-|TRBV29-1
CSVYGQLFNEQYF
TGCAGCGTATACGGACAGCTTTTCAACGAGCAGTACTTC
>TRBJ1-1|-|-|TRBV25-1
CASTPPGRGEAFF
TGTGCCAGCACCCCTCCAGGGAGGGGTGAAGCTTTCTTT
>TRBJ1-5|-|-|TRBV30
CAWSKGGDSQPQHF
TGTGCCTGGAGTAAAGGAGGGGATAGCCAGCCCCAGCATTTT
>TRBJ1-6|-|-|TRBV30
CAWNRDSPLHF
TGTGCCTGGAATAGAGATTCACCCCTCCACTTT
>TRBJ2-3|TRBD1|-|TRBV11-3
CASSSPIDRGSTDTQYF
TGTGCCAGCAGCTCTCCCATCGACAGGGGGAGCACAGATACGCAGTATTTT
>TRBJ2-5|-|-|TRBV2
CASSVSIQETQYF
TGTGCCAGCAGTGTAAGCATTCAAGAGACCCAGTACTTC
>TRBJ2-7|TRBD1|-|TRBV14
CASSFDRGPYEQYF
TGTGCCAGCAGTTTCGACAGGGGTCCCTACGAGCAGTACTTC
>TRBJ1-4|-|-|TRBV29-1
CSVVREGNEKLFF
TGCAGCGTTGTTCGGGAGGGTAATGAAAAACTGTTTTTT
>TRBJ1-6|-|-|TRBV5-1
CASTPDSYNSPLHF
TGCGCCAGCACCCCGGACAGTTATAATTCACCCCTCCACTTT
>TRBJ1-2|TRBD1|-|TRBV29-1
CSSATGENGYTF
TGCAGCTCCGCGACAGGGGAGAATGGCTACACCTTC
>TRBJ2-1|TRBD2|-|TRBV29-1
CSVALSGGRAYNEQFF
TGCAGCGTTGCTCTGAGCGGGGGGCGGGCCTACAATGAGCAGTTCTTC
>TRBJ2-3|-|few|TRBV7-9
CASSGAGDTQYF
TGTGCCAGCAGCGGAGCGGGAGATACGCAGTATTTT
>TRBJ2-5|-|-|TRBV29-1
CSVEAGGVETQYF
TGCAGCGTTGAAGCTGGTGGGGTGGAGACCCAGTACTTC
>TRBJ2-7|TRBD1|-|TRBV29-1
CSTRQGTNEQYF
TGCAGCACCAGACAGGGTACGAACGAGCAGTACTTC
>TRBJ1-6|TRBD1|-|TRBV9
CASSQGTAHSPLHF
TGTGCCAGCAGCCAAGGGACAGCCCATTCACCCCTCCACTTT
>TRBJ1-1|-|-|TRBV20-1
CRALGTEAFF
TGCAGAGCGCTGGGCACTGAAGCTTTCTTT
>TRBJ1-6|-|few|TRBV4-2
CASSQDHGGSSYNSPLHF
TGTGCCAGCAGCCAAGATCATGGCGGGAGCTCCTATAATTCACCCCTCCACTTT